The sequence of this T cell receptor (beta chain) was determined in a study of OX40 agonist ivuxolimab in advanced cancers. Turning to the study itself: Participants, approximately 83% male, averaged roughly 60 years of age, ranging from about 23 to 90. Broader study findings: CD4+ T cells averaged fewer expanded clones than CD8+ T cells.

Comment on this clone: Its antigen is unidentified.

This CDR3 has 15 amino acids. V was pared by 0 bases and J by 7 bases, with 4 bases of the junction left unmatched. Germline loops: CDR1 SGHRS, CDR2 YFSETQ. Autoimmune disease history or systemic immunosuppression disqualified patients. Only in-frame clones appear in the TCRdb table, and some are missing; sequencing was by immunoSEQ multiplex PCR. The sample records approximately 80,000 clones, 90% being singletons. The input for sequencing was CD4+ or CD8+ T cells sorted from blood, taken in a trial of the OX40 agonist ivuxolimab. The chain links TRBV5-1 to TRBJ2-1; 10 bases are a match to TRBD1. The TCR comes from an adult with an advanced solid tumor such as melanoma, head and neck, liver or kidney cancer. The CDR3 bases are TGCGCCAGCAGCTTGGGACAGGGGGCCGGTAATGAGCAGTTCTTC. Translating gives CASSLGQGAGNEQFF.